These 12 T cell receptor beta chains came from one sample sequenced in a study of blood T cells in healthy people across ages. The use of a sample-barcoded 5' primer and a J-beta primer mix characterized a second PCR of about 6 to 11 cycles. TCRdb re-analysed the 5' RACE reads in MiXCR, keeping a single row per CDR3 protein. This sample has approximately 810,000 distinct CDR3 sequences, with under 35% found just once. Specimen: blood. The receptors shown here come from a woman at least 80 years old in good health.

This clonotype has more than one count but fewer than ten. This chain links TRBV5-1 with TRBJ2-3, with 9 bases matching TRBD2. The CDR3 is 16 amino acids. Germline V gene lookup returns CDR1 SGHRS and CDR2 YFSETQ. Trimming removed 5 bases from V and 3 bases from J; junction bases left unmatched: 10. In DNA form, the CDR3 reads TGCGCCAGCAGTCGCGGGGGGGCCGGTCTTACAGATACGCAGTATTTT. Translation: CASSRGGAGLTDTQYF.

The chain is built from TRBV7-2 and TRBJ1-1; TRBD1 might be the D (6 bases). Deletions cut 6 bases from V and 4 bases from J, with 12 bases between. Germline CDR1 SGHTA, CDR2 FQGNSA. This CDR3 has 13 residues. CDR3 sequence (DNA): TGTGCCAGCAGGTTCAGGGGCGCCACTGAAGCTTTCTTT. Residues: CASRFRGATEAFF.

There are a few counts of this clonotype. The rearrangement joins TRBV12-3 or TRBV12-4 to TRBJ2-1, with 9 bases identical to TRBD1. The CDR3 is 16 amino acids. V shed 5 bases and J 10 bases; nucleotides not matched to a gene: 15. The CDR3 bases are TGTGCCAGCAGTCCACTAACAGCCGGGACAGGGAACGAGCAGTTCTTC. Translation: CASSPLTAGTGNEQFF.

CDR3 in DNA: TGCGCCAGCAGCCATGAGACAGGGGGTAATCAGCCCCAGCATTTT. Its translation: CASSHETGGNQPQHF. The chain links TRBV4-3 to TRBJ1-5, with 9 bases that match TRBD1. The CDR3 runs to 15 residues. Trimming took 3 bases from V and 4 from J; bases not matched to a gene: 4. Germline V gene data show CDR1 as LGHNA and CDR2 as YSLEER.

This clonotype was counted only a few times. A much larger clone lies a single base off, so this may be a read error. The chain carries TRBV4-1 and TRBJ2-1; the D gene is possibly TRBD2 (6 bases). Trimming removed 2 bases from V and 4 bases from J, with 15 bases in between. Germline CDR1 MGHRA, CDR2 YSYEKL. The CDR3 sequence is 16 residues long. This chain's CDR3 is CASSQHKRREYNEQFF. The CDR3 DNA reads TGCGCCAGCAGCCAACACAAACGACGGGAGTACAATGAGCAGTTCTTC.

Ten or more counts support this clonotype. The chain couples TRBV24-1 to TRBJ2-1, with a tentative D call TRBD1 (5 bases). Germline-derived CDR1 and CDR2 are KGHDR and SFDVKD. This CDR3 is built from 16 residues. V lost 3 bases and J 0 bases, leaving 11 bases between the germline ends. CDR3 DNA: TGTGCCACCAGTGATGTGGCAGGGATCTCCTACAATGAGCAGTTCTTC. Residues: CATSDVAGISYNEQFF.

This clonotype was found many times. The chain links TRBV6-2 or TRBV6-3 to TRBJ2-1, with D unclear. Per germline, CDR1 MNHEY and CDR2 SVGEGT. The CDR3 extends over 11 amino acids. The V end lost 0 bases, the J end lost 9 bases, and 3 bases lay between the germline ends. As DNA, the CDR3 is TGTGCCAGCAGTTACTCTTTTGAGCAGTTCTTC. Residues: CASSYSFEQFF.

There are many counts of this clonotype. This sequence joins TRBV7-2 and TRBJ2-3; TRBD2 matches at 10 bases. The CDR3 covers 17 residues. The V segment lost 5 bases and the J segment 5 bases; nucleotides outside the gene matches: 13. Germline-derived CDR1 and CDR2 are SGHTA and FQGNSA. The chain's CDR3 is CASSKAGGPSVVDTQYF. CDR3 sequence (DNA): TGTGCCAGCAGCAAAGCGGGGGGGCCATCGGTGGTAGATACGCAGTATTTT.

The CDR3 sequence is CAIGAGEGYTF. For the CDR3, the DNA is TGTGCCATCGGCGCAGGGGAAGGCTACACCTTC. V is TRBV10-3 and J is TRBJ1-2, with a weak D call TRBD1 (6 bases). V was shortened by 8 bases and J by 8 bases, with 12 bases between the two germline ends. In germline, CDR1 is ENHRY, CDR2 SYGVKD. This CDR3 contains 11 residues.

This clonotype appeared many times. The V and J genes are TRBV10-2 and TRBJ2-7; tentative D call: TRBD1 (5 bases). Trimming took off 2 bases at V and 3 bases at J, with 8 bases between the two ends. CDR3 length equals 13 residues. Germline loops: CDR1 WSHSY, CDR2 SAAADI. The CDR3 region is CASSENQGYEQYF. CDR3 sequence (DNA): TGCGCCAGCAGTGAGAACCAGGGCTACGAGCAGTACTTC.

This clonotype was seen only a few times. The junction departs from germline at one end; a sequencing error may be responsible. The V and J genes are TRBV7-9 and TRBJ2-4, with 8 bases matching TRBD1. The germline CDR1 and CDR2 sequences are SEHNR and FQNEAQ (reference sequence). The CDR3 consists of 17 residues. DNA for the CDR3: TGTGCCAGCAGCTTTCCCCCAGGGGGCCAAACCAAAACCATTCAGTACTTC. Translated, it gives CASSFPPGGQTKTIQYF.

There are many counts of this clonotype. The V and J genes are TRBV11-2 and TRBJ2-1; TRBD2 might be the D (5 bases). Germline values: CDR1 SGHAT, CDR2 FQNNGV. V dropped 5 bases and J dropped 4 bases, with 9 bases sitting between them. CDR3 size: 13 residues. Here the CDR3 reads CASSVPGYNEQFF. The DNA of the CDR3 is TGTGCCAGCAGCGTGCCGGGGTACAATGAGCAGTTCTTC. Supplemented by reference TRBV11-2 and TRBJ2-1, the full variable domain reads EAGVAQSPRYKIIEKRQSVAFWCNPISGHATLYWYQQILGQGPKLLIQFQNNGVVDDSQLPKDRFSAERLKGVDSTLKIQPAKLEDSAVYLCASSVPGYNEQFFGPGTRLTVL.